The present T cell receptor (beta chain) was sequenced within a study of CD8 T cells in ankylosing spondylitis. General study points: There was a TCR beta motif, made of eight highly homologous variants, that appeared characteristic of ankylosing spondylitis blood.

TCRdb re-called the 5' RACE reads through MiXCR, storing one row per CDR3 protein. The table has fewer than 500,000 distinct CDR3 sequences, 20% to 25% seen once; the top ten hold roughly a sixth. Regarding this clonotype: Its specificity is unknown.

Material: blood, either unsorted or a sorted T cell fraction (not recorded which). This TCR came from a male donor with ankylosing spondylitis.

Here the CDR3 DNA reads TGTGCCATCAGCGTAAACAGGGAGACCGGCTACACCTTC. Its protein product is CAISVNRETGYTF. V and J are TRBV10-3 and TRBJ1-2, with a weak D call TRBD1 (6 bases). CDR1 is ENHRY and CDR2 is SYGVKD in the germline V gene. The ends were cut back, 6 bases at V and 8 bases at J, with 16 bases in the middle. The CDR3 is 13 amino acids.